Listed below are T cell receptor beta chains from one sample, sequenced in a study of blood T cell repertoires in COVID-19. Sequencing used immunoSEQ multiplex PCR; TCRdb keeps in-frame clones, though not all of them. Here the sample spans 400,000 to 450,000 clones, approximately 90% being singletons. The specimen was peripheral blood. These TCRs come from a woman aged 30 to 39 with active or convalescent COVID-19. CDR3s include the opening cysteine and the closing phenylalanine or tryptophan. The D gene is left open where the match is weak. Size tells how often a clone was seen (once, few, many) or the class of an expanded clone, and some rows leave it out.

clone_size,j_call,v_call,d_call,cdr3_aa,cdr3_nt
.,TRBJ2-1,TRBV19,TRBD1,CASRTPGQGAWEQFF,TGTGCCAGTAGGACACCGGGACAGGGGGCTTGGGAGCAGTTCTTC
.,TRBJ2-1,TRBV6-5,TRBD2,CASSYAPGTRVNEQFF,TGTGCCAGCAGTTACGCACCCGGGACTAGGGTCAATGAGCAGTTCTTC
.,TRBJ2-2,TRBV18,.,CASSAPLGSTNTGELFF,TGTGCCAGCTCAGCGCCCCTCGGGAGCACGAACACCGGGGAGCTGTTTTTT
.,TRBJ2-1,TRBV15,TRBD2,CATSRDQGSGSFYNEQFF,TGTGCCACCAGCAGAGATCAAGGTAGCGGGAGTTTTTACAATGAGCAGTTCTTC
.,TRBJ1-1,TRBV10-2,.,CASSETGGEAFF,TGCGCCAGCAGTGAAACGGGTGGTGAAGCTTTCTTT
.,TRBJ2-2,TRBV12-3/TRBV12-4,.,CASSFSGFRELFF,TGTGCCAGCAGTTTCAGCGGGTTCCGGGAGCTGTTTTTT
.,TRBJ1-1,TRBV7-8,.,CASSLVQRPTTPEAFF,TGTGCCAGCAGCTTAGTCCAGCGCCCGACCACCCCTGAAGCTTTCTTT
.,TRBJ2-2,TRBV7-6,.,CASSILLGEGNTGELFF,TGTGCCAGCAGCATCCTTCTAGGCGAGGGGAACACCGGGGAGCTGTTTTTT
.,TRBJ1-2,TRBV29-1,.,CSVEPWEGYGYTF,TGCAGCGTTGAACCCTGGGAGGGCTATGGCTACACCTTC
.,TRBJ2-2,TRBV30,TRBD2,CAWSVRGREGTGELFF,TGTGCCTGGAGTGTACGTGGGAGGGAGGGTACCGGGGAGCTGTTTTTT
.,TRBJ1-3,TRBV9,TRBD1,CASSTRTGTGNTIYF,TGTGCCAGCAGCACCCGGACAGGAACTGGAAACACCATATATTTT
.,TRBJ2-7,TRBV27,TRBD2,CASRTSVYEQYF,TGTGCCAGCAGGACTAGCGTATACGAGCAGTACTTC
few,TRBJ2-2,TRBV4-1,.,CASSQVRGATNTGELFF,TGCGCCAGCAGCCAGGTTAGGGGCGCCACGAACACCGGGGAGCTGTTTTTT
.,TRBJ2-7,TRBV21-1,.,CASLKHRDRVYEQYF,TGTGCCAGCCTAAAACATCGGGACAGGGTCTACGAGCAGTACTTC
.,TRBJ2-7,TRBV6-5,.,CASSYSLLAGYEQYF,TGTGCCAGCAGTTACTCGTTGTTAGCCGGGTACGAGCAGTACTTC
.,TRBJ1-1,TRBV5-1,.,CASSYGGGARTEAFF,TGCGCCAGCAGCTATGGCGGGGGGGCTAGAACTGAAGCTTTCTTT
.,TRBJ2-5,TRBV4-1,TRBD2,CASSQPGTSGETQYF,TGCGCCAGCAGCCAGCCCGGGACTAGTGGGGAGACCCAGTACTTC
.,TRBJ1-2,TRBV3-1/TRBV3-2,.,CASSVSGEGYTF,TGTGCCAGCAGCGTTTCAGGGGAGGGCTACACCTTC
few,TRBJ1-1,TRBV7-9,TRBD1,CASSQGQHNTEAFF,TGTGCCAGCAGCCAGGGACAGCATAACACTGAAGCTTTCTTT
.,TRBJ2-2,TRBV7-9,.,CASSSTRGGGPGELFF,TGTGCCAGCAGCTCGACTCGTGGAGGGGGCCCCGGGGAGCTGTTTTTT
.,TRBJ2-5,TRBV4-1,TRBD2,CASSQVAAGGQETQYF,TGCGCCAGCAGCCAAGTCGCAGCGGGGGGGCAGGAGACCCAGTACTTC
once,TRBJ1-1,TRBV7-9,.,CASTSLEATEAFF,TGTGCCAGCACCAGCCTCGAGGCCACTGAAGCTTTCTTT
.,TRBJ1-2,TRBV14,.,CASSRPGSWEVRGYTF,TGTGCCAGCAGCCGGCCGGGATCATGGGAAGTAAGAGGCTACACCTTC
once,TRBJ1-1,TRBV30,.,CAWIPGPSDRAFF,TGTGCCTGGATCCCGGGCCCTAGCGACAGAGCTTTCTTT
few,TRBJ1-2,TRBV30,.,CARTGSTYYGYTF,TGTGCCCGAACAGGTTCTACATACTATGGCTACACCTTC
.,TRBJ1-2,TRBV3-1/TRBV3-2,TRBD1,CASSPETGTYGYTF,TGTGCCAGCAGCCCGGAGACAGGGACCTATGGCTACACCTTC
few,TRBJ1-3,TRBV10-2,.,CASRPHGSGGNTIYF,TGCGCCAGCCGACCACACGGGAGTGGGGGAAACACCATATATTTT
.,TRBJ1-3,TRBV15,.,CATSRVPDGNTIYF,TGTGCCACCAGCAGAGTACCAGATGGAAACACCATATATTTT
.,TRBJ2-5,TRBV3-1/TRBV3-2,TRBD2,CASSSGRLETQYF,TGTGCCAGTTCGAGCGGGAGATTAGAGACCCAGTACTTC
.,TRBJ2-1,TRBV4-1,.,CASSQVPRQENYNEQFF,TGCGCCAGCAGCCAAGTCCCTCGACAGGAGAACTACAATGAGCAGTTCTTC
.,TRBJ1-1,TRBV7-9,.,CASSLARGGLAEAFF,TGTGCCAGCAGCTTAGCGAGGGGGGGGCTCGCTGAAGCTTTCTTT
.,TRBJ1-1,TRBV13,.,CASSPQGGTEAFF,TGTGCCAGCAGTCCTCAGGGTGGCACTGAAGCTTTCTTT
.,TRBJ1-2,TRBV5-1,TRBD1,CASSLGQGAVNYGYTF,TGCGCCAGCAGCTTGGGACAGGGGGCCGTTAACTATGGCTACACCTTC
.,TRBJ2-5,TRBV19,TRBD1,CASSPGQGRLETQYF,TGTGCCAGTAGTCCCGGACAGGGGAGGTTGGAGACCCAGTACTTC
.,TRBJ2-7,TRBV5-1,TRBD1,CASSLTGDEQYF,TGCGCCAGCAGTCTAACAGGGGACGAGCAGTACTTC
.,TRBJ1-1,TRBV29-1,.,CSVGRIGGNTEAFF,TGCAGCGTTGGACGGATCGGGGGGAACACTGAAGCTTTCTTT
.,TRBJ2-7,TRBV6-5,TRBD2,CATGAGGTLYEQYF,TGTGCCACGGGAGCGGGGGGAACCCTCTACGAGCAGTACTTC
.,TRBJ1-6,TRBV5-1,.,CASSLGADNSPLHF,TGCGCCAGCAGCTTGGGTGCAGATAATTCACCCCTCCACTTT
.,TRBJ1-1,TRBV5-4,.,CASSPPEALNTEAFF,TGTGCCAGCAGCCCGCCGGAGGCGTTGAACACTGAAGCTTTCTTT
.,TRBJ2-7,TRBV7-8,.,CASSLAVLAPYEQYF,TGTGCCAGCAGCTTAGCGGTGTTAGCACCCTACGAGCAGTACTTC
.,TRBJ2-1,TRBV19,.,CASSRAGRGEQFF,TGTGCCAGTAGTAGAGCGGGAAGGGGGGAGCAGTTCTTC
.,TRBJ1-3,TRBV2,.,CASSLGGTGNTIYF,TGTGCCAGCAGCCTAGGGGGTACTGGAAACACCATATATTTT
.,TRBJ2-5,TRBV6-2/TRBV6-3,.,CASSYNTAETQYF,TGTGCCAGCAGTTACAACACAGCAGAGACCCAGTACTTC
once,TRBJ1-2,TRBV6-6,.,CASSYREGGYTF,TGTGCCAGCAGTTACCGAGAGGGTGGCTACACCTTC
.,TRBJ2-1,TRBV11-2,.,CASSEAALERVGGNEQFF,TGTGCCAGCAGCGAAGCGGCCCTAGAGCGGGTCGGAGGCAATGAGCAGTTCTTC